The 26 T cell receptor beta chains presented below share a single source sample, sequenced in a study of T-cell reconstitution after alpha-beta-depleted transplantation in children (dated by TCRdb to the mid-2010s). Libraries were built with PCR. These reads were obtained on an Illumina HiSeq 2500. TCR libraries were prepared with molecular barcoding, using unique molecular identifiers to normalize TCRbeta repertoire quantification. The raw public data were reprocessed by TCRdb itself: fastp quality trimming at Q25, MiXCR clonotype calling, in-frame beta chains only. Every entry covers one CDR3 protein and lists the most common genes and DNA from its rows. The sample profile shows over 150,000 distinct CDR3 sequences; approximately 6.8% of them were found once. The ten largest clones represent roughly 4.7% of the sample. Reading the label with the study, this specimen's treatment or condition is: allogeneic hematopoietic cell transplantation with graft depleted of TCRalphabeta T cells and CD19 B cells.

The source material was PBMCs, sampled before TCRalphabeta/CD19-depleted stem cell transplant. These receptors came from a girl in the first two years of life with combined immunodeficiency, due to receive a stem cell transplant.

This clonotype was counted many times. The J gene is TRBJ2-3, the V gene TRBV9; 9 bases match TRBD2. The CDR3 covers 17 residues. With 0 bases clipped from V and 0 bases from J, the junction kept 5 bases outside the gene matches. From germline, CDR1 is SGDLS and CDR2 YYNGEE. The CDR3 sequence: CASSVGAGGASTDTQYF. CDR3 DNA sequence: TGTGCCAGCAGCGTAGGGGCGGGGGGGGCTAGCACAGATACGCAGTATTTT.

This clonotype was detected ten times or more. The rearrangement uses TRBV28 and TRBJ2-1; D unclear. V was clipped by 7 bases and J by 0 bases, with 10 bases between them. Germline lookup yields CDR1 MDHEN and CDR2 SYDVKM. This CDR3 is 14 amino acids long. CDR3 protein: CASTYGYSYNEQFF. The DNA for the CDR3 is TGTGCCAGCACCTACGGGTACTCCTACAATGAGCAGTTCTTC.

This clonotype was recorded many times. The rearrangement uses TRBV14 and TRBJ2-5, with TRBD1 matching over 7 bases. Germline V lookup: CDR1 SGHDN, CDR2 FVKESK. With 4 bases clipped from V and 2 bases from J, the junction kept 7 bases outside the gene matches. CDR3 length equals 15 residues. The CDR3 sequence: CASSRAWDRQETQYF. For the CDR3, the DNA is TGTGCCAGCAGCCGGGCCTGGGACAGACAAGAGACCCAGTACTTC.

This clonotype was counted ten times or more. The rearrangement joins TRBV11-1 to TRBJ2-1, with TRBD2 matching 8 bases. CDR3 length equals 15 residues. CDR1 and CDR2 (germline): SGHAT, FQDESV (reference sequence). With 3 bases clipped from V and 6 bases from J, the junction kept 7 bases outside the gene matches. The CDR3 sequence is CASSFLTGGSNEQFF. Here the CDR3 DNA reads TGTGCCAGCAGCTTTTTGACGGGAGGGAGCAATGAGCAGTTCTTC.

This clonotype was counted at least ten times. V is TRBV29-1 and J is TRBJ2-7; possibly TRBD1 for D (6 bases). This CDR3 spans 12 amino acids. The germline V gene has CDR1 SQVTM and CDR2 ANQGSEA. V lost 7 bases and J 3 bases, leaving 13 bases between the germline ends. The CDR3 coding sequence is TGCAGCGGAACGACAGGTTACTACGAGCAGTACTTC. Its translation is CSGTTGYYEQYF.

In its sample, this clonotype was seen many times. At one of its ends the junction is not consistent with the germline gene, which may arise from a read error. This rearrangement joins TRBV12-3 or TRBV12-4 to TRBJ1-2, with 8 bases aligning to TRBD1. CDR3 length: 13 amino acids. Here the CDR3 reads CASRLDRGHGYTF. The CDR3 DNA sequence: TGTGCCAGCAGGTTAGACAGGGGACACGGCTACACCTTC.

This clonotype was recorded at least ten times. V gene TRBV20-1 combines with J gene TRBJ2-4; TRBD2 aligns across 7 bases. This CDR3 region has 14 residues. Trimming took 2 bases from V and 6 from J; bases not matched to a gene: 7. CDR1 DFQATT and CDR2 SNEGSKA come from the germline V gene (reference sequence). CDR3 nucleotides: TGCAGTGCTAGATGGTATGGGGGGGGAAACATTCAGTACTTC. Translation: CSARWYGGGNIQYF.

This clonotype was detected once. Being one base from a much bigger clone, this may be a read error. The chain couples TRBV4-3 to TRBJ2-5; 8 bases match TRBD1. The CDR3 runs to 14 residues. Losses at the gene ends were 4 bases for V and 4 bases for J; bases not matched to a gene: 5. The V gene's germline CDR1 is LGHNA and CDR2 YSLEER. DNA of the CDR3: TGCGCCAGCAGCCCCCGGGGACAGGCAGAGACCCAGTACTTC. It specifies CASSPRGQAETQYF.

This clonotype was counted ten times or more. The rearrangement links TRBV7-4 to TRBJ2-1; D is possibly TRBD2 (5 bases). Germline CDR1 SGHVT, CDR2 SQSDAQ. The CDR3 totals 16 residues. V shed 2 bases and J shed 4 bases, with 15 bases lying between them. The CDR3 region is CASSLKAPGLYNEQFF. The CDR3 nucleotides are TGTGCCAGCAGCTTAAAGGCCCCGGGGTTATACAATGAGCAGTTCTTC.

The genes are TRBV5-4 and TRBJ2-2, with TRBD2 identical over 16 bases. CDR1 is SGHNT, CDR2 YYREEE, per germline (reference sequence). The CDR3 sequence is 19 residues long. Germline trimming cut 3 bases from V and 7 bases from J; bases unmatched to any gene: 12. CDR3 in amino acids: CASSSPPGLAGGLGGELFF. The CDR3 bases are TGTGCCAGCAGCTCCCCGCCGGGACTAGCGGGGGGGCTTGGCGGGGAGCTGTTTTTT. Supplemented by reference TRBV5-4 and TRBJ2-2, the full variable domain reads ETGVTQSPTHLIKTRGQQVTLRCSSQSGHNTVSWYQQALGQGPQFIFQYYREEENGRGNFPPRFSGLQFPNYSSELNVNALELDDSALYLCASSSPPGLAGGLGGELFFGEGSRLTVL.

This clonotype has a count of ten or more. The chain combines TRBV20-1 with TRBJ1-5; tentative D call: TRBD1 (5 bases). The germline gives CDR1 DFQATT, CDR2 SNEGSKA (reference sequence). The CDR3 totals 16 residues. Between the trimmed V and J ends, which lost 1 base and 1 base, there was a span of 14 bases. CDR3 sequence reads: CSARVGLGPSNQPQHF. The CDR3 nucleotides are TGCAGTGCTAGAGTGGGACTGGGCCCAAGCAATCAGCCCCAGCATTTT.

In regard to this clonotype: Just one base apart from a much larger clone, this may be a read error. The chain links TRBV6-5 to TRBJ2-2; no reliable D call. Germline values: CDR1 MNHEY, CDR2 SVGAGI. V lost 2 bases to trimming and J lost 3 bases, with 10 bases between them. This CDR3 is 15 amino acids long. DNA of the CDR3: TGTGCCAGCAGTTACCAGTCTGACTACACCGGGGAGCTGTTTTTT. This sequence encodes CASSYQSDYTGELFF.

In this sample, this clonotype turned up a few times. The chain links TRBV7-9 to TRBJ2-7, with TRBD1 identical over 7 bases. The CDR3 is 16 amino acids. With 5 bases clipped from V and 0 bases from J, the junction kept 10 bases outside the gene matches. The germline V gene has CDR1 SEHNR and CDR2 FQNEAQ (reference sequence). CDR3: CASSPLGQESSYEQYF. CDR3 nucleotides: TGTGCCAGCAGCCCCCTCGGACAGGAAAGCTCCTACGAGCAGTACTTC.

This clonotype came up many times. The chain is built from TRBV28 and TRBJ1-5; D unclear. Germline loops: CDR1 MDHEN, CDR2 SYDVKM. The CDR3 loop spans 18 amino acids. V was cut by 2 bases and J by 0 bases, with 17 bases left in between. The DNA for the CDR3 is TGTGCCAGCAGTTTAGATGGGCCGCTAACTTATAGCAATCAGCCCCAGCATTTT. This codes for CASSLDGPLTYSNQPQHF.

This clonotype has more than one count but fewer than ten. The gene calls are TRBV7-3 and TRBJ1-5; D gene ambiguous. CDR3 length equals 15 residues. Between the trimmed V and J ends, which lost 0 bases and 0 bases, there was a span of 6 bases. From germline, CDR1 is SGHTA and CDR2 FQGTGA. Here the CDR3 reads CASSLTLSSNQPQHF. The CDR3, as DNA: TGTGCCAGCAGCTTAACGTTAAGTAGCAATCAGCCCCAGCATTTT.

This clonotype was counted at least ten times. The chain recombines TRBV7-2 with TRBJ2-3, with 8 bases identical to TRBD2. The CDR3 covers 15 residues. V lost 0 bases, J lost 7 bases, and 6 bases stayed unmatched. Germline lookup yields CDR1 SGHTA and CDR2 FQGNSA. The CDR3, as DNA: TGTGCCAGCAGCTTAGCGGACGCGGGAGGATATACGCAGTATTTT. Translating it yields CASSLADAGGYTQYF.

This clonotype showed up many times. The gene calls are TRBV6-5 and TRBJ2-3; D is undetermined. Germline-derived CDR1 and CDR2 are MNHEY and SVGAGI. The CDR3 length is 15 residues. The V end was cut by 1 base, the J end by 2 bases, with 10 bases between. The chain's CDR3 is CASSYWSGSTDTQYF. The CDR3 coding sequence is TGTGCCAGCAGTTACTGGTCGGGTTCCACAGATACGCAGTATTTT.

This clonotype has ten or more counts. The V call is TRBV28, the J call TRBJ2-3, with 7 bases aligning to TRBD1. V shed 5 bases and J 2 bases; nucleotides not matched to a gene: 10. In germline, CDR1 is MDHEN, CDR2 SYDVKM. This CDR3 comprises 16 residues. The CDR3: CASSQYRGYPTDTQYF. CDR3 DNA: TGTGCCAGCAGTCAATACAGGGGTTATCCCACAGATACGCAGTATTTT. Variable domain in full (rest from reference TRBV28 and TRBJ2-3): DVKVTQSSRYLVKRTGEKVFLECVQDMDHENMFWYRQDPGLGLRLIYFSYDVKMKEKGDIPEGYSVSREKKERFSLILESASTNQTSMYLCASSQYRGYPTDTQYFGPGTRLTVL.

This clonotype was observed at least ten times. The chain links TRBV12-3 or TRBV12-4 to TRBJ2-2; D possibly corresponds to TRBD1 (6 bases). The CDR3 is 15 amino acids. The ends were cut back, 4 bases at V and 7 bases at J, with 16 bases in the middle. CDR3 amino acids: CASSWNRAPSGELFF. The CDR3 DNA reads TGTGCCAGCAGTTGGAACAGGGCTCCGAGCGGGGAGCTGTTTTTT.

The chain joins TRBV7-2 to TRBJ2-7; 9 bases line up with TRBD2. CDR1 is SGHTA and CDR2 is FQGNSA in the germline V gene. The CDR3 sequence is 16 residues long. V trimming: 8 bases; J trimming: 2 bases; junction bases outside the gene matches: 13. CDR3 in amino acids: CASRLIAGVPAYEQYF. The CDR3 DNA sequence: TGTGCCAGCCGCCTAATAGCGGGAGTACCCGCCTACGAGCAGTACTTC.

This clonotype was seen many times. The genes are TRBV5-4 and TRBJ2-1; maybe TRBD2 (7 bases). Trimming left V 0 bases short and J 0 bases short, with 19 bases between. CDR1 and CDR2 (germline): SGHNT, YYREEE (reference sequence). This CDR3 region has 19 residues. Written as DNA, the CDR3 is TGTGCCAGCAGCTTGGGGGAGGGGGGGGTATTCGGCTCCTACAATGAGCAGTTCTTC. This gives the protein CASSLGEGGVFGSYNEQFF.

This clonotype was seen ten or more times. CDR3 sequence (DNA): TGTGCCACCGCTAGTTCCGACAGGAACAATGAGCAGTTCTTC. As protein: CATASSDRNNEQFF. The V gene is TRBV24-1, the J gene TRBJ2-1, with D possibly being TRBD1 (6 bases). In germline, CDR1 is KGHDR, CDR2 SFDVKD. The CDR3 sequence is 14 residues long. Trimming removed 9 bases from V and 5 bases from J, with 16 bases in between.

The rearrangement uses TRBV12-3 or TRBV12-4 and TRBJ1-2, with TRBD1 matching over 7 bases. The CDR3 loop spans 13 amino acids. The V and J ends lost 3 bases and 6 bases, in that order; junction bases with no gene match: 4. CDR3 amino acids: CASSFDGTDGYTF. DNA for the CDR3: TGTGCCAGCAGTTTTGACGGGACAGATGGCTACACCTTC.

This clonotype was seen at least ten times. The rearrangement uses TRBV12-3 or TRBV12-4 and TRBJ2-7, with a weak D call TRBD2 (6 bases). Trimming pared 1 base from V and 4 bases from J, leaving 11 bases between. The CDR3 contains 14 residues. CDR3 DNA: TGTGCCAGCAGTTTAGAATATGCGGGGTACGAGCAGTACTTC. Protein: CASSLEYAGYEQYF.

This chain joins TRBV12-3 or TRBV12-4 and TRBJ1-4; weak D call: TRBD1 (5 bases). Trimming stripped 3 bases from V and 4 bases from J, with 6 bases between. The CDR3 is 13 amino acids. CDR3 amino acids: CASSFGGNEKLFF. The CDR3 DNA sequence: TGTGCCAGCAGTTTTGGGGGTAATGAAAAACTGTTTTTT.

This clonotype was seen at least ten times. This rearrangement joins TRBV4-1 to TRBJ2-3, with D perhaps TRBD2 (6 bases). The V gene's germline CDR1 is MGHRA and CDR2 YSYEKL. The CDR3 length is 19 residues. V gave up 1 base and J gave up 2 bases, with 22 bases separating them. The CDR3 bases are TGCGCCAGCAGCCAAGTTGCGGCTAGCGCCCGAGGGAACACAGATACGCAGTATTTT. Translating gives CASSQVAASARGNTDTQYF.